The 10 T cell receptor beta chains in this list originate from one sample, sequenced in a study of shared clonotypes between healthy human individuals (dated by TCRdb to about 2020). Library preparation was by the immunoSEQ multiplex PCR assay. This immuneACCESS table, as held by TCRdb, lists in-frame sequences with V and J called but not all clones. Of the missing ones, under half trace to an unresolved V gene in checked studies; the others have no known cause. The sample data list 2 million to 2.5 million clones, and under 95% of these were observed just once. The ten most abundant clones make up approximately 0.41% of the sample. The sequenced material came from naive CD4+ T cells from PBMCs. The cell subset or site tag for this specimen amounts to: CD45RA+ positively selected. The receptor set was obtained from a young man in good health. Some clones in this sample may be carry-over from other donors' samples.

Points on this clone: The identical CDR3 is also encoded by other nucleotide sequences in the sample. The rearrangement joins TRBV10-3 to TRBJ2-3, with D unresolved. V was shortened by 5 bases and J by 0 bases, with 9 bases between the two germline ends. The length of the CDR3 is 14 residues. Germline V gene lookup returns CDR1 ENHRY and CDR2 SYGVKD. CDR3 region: CAISYLGSTDTQYF. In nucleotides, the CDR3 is TGTGCCATCAGTTACCTGGGCAGCACAGATACGCAGTATTTT.

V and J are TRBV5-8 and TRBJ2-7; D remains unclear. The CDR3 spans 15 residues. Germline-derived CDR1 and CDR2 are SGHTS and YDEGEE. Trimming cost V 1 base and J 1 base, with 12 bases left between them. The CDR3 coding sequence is TGTGCCAGCAGCTTGCGCTTGGGCAAATCCTACGAGCAGTACTTC. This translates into CASSLRLGKSYEQYF.

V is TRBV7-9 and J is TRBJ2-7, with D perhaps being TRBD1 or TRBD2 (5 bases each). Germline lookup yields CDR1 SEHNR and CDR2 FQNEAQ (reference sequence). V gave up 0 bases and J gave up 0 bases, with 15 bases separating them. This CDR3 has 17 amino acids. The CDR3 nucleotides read TGTGCCAGCAGCTTAGCTTCCTGGGACGTTAACTCCTACGAGCAGTACTTC. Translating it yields CASSLASWDVNSYEQYF.

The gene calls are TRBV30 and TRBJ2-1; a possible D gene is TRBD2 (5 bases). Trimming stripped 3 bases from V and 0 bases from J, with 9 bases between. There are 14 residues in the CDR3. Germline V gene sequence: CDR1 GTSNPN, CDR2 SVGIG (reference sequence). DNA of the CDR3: TGTGCCTGGAGCCCGGGGATCTCCTACAATGAGCAGTTCTTC. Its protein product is CAWSPGISYNEQFF.

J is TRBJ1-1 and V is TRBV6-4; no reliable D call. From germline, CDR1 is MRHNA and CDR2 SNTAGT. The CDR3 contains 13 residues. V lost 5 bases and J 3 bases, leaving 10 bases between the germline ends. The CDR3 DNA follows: TGTGCCAGCAGTCCTACGCGGGACACTGAAGCTTTCTTT. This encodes CASSPTRDTEAFF.

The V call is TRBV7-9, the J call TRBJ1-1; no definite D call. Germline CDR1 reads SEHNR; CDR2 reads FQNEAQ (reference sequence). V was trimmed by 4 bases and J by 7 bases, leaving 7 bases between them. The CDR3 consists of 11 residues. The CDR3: CASSYPGEAFF. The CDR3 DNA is TGTGCCAGCAGCTACCCGGGTGAAGCTTTCTTT.

CDR3 sequence: CASSGGGGFYEQYF. The CDR3 DNA follows: TGTGCCAGCAGTGGAGGAGGGGGTTTTTACGAGCAGTACTTC. The chain combines TRBV6-1 with TRBJ2-7; D tentatively fits TRBD1 or TRBD2 (6 bases each). The CDR3 sequence is 14 residues long. V was shortened by 4 bases and J by 4 bases, with 14 bases between the two germline ends. Looked up from germline, CDR1 is MNHNS and CDR2 is SASEGT.

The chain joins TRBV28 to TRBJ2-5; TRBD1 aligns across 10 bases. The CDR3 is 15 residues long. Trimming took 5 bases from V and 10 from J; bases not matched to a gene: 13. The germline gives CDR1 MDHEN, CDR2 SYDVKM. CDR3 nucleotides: TGTGCCAGCAGTAGTGGGACAGGGGCCCCGTTGAGCCAGTACTTC. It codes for CASSSGTGAPLSQYF.

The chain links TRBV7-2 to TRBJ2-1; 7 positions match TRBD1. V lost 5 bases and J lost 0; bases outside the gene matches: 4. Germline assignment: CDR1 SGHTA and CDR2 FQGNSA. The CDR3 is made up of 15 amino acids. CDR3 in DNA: TGTGCCAGCAGCCTGGACAGGAACTCCTACAATGAGCAGTTCTTC. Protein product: CASSLDRNSYNEQFF.

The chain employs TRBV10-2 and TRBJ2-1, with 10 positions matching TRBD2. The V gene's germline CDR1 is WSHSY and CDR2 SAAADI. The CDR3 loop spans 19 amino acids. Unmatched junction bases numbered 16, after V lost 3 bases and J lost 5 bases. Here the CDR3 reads CASSEWDVWLAGANNEQFF. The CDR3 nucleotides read TGCGCCAGCAGTGAATGGGACGTTTGGCTAGCGGGAGCCAACAATGAGCAGTTCTTC.